The present T cell receptor (beta chain) was sequenced within a study of blood T cell repertoires in COVID-19. For the study at large: T cells, B-cell-depleted T cells, or PBMCs supplied cDNA or gDNA.

Original analysis: Reference gene primer amplification yielded estimated nucleated cell counts. Clones were read by immunoSEQ multiplex PCR, and TCRdb kept only the in-frame ones, dropping some. V and J calls plus clone size are reproduced from that table; the DNA served to infer D and trimming. The repertoire consists of over 250,000 clones, with roughly 90% occurring once and the leading ten covering 8.5% to 10%. Among Cohort 3 donors, those recovered had two negative PCRs, clearance, or symptom resolution. CDR3 size: 13 residues. The V end lost 2 bases, the J end lost 8 bases, and 9 bases lay between the germline ends.

The rearrangement links TRBV12-3 or TRBV12-4 to TRBJ1-4; possible D gene TRBD1, 5 bases. Sequencing was done on a sample of PBMCs or T cells enriched from blood (not recorded which). This receptor was identified in a woman under 30 who had recovered from COVID-19. The CDR3, as DNA: TGTGCCAGCAGTTTATCGGGGGGAGAAAAACTGTTTTTT. This encodes CASSLSGGEKLFF.